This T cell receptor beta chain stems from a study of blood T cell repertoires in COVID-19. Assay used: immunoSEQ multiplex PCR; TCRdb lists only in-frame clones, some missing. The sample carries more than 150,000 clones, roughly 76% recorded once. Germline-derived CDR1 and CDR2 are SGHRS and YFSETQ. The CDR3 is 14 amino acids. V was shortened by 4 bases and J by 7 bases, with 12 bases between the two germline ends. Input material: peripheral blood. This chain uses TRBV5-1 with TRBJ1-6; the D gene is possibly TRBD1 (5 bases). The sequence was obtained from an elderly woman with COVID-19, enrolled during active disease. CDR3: CASSAVRQNSPLHF. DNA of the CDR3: TGCGCCAGCAGCGCGGTCCGACAGAATTCACCCCTCCACTTT.